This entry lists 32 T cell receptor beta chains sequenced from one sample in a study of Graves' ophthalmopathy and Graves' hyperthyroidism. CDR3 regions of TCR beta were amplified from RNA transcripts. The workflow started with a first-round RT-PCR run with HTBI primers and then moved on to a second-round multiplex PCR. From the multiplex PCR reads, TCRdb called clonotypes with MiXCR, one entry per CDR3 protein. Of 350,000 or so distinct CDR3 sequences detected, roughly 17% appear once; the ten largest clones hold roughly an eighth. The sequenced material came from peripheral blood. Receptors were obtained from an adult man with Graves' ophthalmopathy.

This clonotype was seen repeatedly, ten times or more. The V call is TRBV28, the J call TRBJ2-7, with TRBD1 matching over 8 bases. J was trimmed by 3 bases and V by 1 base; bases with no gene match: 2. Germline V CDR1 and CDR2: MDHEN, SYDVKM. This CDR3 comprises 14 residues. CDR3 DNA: TGTGCCAGCAGTTTATCGGGACAGGACTACGAGCAGTACTTC. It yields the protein CASSLSGQDYEQYF.

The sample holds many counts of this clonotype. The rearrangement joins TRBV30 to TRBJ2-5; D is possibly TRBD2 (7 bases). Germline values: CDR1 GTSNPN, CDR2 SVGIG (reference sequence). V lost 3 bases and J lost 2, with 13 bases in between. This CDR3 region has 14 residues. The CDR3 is CAWSGGGPQETQYF. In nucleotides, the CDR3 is TGTGCCTGGAGCGGCGGGGGCCCTCAAGAGACCCAGTACTTC.

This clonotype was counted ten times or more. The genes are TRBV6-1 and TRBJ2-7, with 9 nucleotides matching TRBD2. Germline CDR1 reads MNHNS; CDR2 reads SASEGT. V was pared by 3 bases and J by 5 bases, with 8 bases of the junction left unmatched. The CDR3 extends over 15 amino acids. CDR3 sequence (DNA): TGTGCCAGCAGTGACTTAGGCGGGAGGGCCAACGAGCAGTACTTC. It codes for CASSDLGGRANEQYF.

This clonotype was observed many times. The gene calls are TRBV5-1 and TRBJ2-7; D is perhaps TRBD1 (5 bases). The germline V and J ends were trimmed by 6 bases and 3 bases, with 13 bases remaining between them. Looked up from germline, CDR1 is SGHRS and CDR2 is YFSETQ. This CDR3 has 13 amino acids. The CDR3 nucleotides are TGCGCCAGCAATAGTGTTCAGGGCTACGAGCAGTACTTC. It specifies CASNSVQGYEQYF.

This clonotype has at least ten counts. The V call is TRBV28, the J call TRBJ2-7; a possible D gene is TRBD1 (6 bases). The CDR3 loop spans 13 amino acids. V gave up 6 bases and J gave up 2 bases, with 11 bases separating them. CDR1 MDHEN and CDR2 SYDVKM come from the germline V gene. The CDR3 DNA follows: TGTGCCAGCAGGTTAGGGGGACCCTACGAGCAGTACTTC. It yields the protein CASRLGGPYEQYF.

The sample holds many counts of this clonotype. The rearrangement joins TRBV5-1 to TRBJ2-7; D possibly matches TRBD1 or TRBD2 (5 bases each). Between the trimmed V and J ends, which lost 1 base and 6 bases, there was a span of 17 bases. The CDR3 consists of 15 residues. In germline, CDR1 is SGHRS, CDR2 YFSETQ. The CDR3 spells CASSLSGGGTREQYF. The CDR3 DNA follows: TGCGCCAGCAGCTTGAGTGGGGGTGGAACTCGCGAGCAGTACTTC.

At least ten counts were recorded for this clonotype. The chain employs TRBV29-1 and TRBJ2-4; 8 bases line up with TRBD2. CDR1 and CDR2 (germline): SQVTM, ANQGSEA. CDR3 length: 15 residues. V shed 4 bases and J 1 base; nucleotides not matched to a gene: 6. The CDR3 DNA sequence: TGCAGCGTTGTTGTCCTAGCGGGCGCCAAAAACATTCAGTACTTC. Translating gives CSVVVLAGAKNIQYF.

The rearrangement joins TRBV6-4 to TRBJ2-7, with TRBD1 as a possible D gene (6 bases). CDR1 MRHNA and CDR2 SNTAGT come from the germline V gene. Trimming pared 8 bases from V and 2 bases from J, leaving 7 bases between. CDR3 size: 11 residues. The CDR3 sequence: CASDRPYEQYF. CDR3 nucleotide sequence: TGTGCCAGCGACAGGCCCTACGAGCAGTACTTC.

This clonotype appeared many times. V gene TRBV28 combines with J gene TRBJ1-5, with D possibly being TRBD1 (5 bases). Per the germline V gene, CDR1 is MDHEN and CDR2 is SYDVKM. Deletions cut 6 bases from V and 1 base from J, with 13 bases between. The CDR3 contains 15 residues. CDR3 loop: CASRITGQSNQPQHF. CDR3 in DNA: TGTGCCAGCAGGATTACGGGGCAGAGCAATCAGCCCCAGCATTTT.

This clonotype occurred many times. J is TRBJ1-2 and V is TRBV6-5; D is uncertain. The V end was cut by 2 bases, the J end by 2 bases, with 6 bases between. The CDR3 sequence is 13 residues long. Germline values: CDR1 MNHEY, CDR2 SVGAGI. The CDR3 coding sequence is TGTGCCAGCAGTTACGACCGAAACTATGGCTACACCTTC. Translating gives CASSYDRNYGYTF.

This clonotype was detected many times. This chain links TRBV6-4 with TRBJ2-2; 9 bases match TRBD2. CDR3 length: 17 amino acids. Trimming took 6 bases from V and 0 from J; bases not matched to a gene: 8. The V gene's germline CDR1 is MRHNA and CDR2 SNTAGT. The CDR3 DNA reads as TGTGCCAGCAGAGCCTCTAGCGGGGTATCGAACACCGGGGAGCTGTTTTTT. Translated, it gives CASRASSGVSNTGELFF.

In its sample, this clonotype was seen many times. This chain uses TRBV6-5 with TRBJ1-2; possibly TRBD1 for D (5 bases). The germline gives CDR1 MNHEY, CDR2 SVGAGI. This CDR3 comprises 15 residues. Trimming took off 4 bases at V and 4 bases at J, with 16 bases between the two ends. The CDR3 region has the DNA TGTGCCAGCAGTTCCCCACCGGGGCTGGGCTATGGCTACACCTTC. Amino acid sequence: CASSSPPGLGYGYTF.

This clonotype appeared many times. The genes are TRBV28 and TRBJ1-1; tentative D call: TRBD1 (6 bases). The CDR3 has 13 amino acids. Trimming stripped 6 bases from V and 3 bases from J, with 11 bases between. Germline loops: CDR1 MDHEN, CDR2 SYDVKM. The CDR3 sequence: CASRYRVDTEAFF. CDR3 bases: TGTGCCAGCAGATACAGGGTAGACACTGAAGCTTTCTTT.

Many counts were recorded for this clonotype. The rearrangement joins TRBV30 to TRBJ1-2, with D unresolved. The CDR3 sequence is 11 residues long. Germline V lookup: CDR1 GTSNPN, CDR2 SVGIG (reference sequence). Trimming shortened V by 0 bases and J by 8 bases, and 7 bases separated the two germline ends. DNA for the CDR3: TGTGCCTGGAGTGTCAAGGAAGGCTACACCTTC. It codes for CAWSVKEGYTF. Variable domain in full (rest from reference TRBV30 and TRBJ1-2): SQTIHQWPATLVQPVGSPLSLECTVEGTSNPNLYWYRQAAGRGLQLLFYSVGIGQISSEVPQNLSASRPQDRQFILSSKKLLLSDSGFYLCAWSVKEGYTFGSGTRLTVV.

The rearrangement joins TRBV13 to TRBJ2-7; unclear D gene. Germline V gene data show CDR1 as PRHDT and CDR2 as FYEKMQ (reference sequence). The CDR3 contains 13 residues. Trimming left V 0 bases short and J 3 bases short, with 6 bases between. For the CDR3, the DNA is TGTGCCAGCAGCTTAGGGTCCAACTACGAGCAGTACTTC. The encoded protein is CASSLGSNYEQYF.

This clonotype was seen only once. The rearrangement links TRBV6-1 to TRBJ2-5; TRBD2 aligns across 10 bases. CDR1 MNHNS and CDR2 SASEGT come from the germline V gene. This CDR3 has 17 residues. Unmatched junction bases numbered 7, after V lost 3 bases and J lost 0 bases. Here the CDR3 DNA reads TGTGCCAGCAGTGACCCCTTTAGCGGGGGGAACCAAGAGACCCAGTACTTC. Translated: CASSDPFSGGNQETQYF.

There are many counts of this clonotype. The CDR3 region is CASSSEGVDYEQYF. The DNA for the CDR3 is TGTGCCAGCAGCTCGGAGGGGGTAGACTACGAGCAGTACTTC. The chain couples TRBV11-2 to TRBJ2-7, with D tentatively TRBD1 or TRBD2 (6 bases each). Germline CDR1 is SGHAT and CDR2 is FQNNGV. The length of the CDR3 is 14 residues. The V end was cut by 4 bases, the J end by 3 bases, with 13 bases between.

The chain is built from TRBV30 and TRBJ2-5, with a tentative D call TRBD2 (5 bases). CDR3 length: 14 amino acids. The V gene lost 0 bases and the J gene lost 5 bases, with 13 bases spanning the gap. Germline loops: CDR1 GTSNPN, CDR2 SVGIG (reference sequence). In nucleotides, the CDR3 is TGTGCCTGGAGTGTATTGGGCGGCGGGGAGACCCAGTACTTC. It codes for CAWSVLGGGETQYF.

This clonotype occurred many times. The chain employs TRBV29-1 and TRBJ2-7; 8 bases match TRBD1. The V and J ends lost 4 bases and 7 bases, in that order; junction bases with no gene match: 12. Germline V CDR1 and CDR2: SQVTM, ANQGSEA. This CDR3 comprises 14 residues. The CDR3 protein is CSVAAGQAVGEQYF. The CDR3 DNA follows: TGCAGCGTTGCTGCGGGACAGGCCGTGGGAGAGCAGTACTTC.

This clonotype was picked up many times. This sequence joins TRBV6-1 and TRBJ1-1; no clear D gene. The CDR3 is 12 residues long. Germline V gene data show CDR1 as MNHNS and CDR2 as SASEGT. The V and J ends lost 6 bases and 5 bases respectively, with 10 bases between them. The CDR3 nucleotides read TGTGCCAGCAGAGATCAGGAGACTGAAGCTTTCTTT. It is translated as CASRDQETEAFF.

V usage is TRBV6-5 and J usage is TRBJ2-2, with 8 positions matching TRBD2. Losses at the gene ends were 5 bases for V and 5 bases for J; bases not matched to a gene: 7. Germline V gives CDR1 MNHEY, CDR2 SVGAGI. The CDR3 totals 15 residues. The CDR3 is CASSTSAGATGELFF. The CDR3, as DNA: TGTGCCAGCAGTACTTCAGCGGGAGCTACCGGGGAGCTGTTTTTT.

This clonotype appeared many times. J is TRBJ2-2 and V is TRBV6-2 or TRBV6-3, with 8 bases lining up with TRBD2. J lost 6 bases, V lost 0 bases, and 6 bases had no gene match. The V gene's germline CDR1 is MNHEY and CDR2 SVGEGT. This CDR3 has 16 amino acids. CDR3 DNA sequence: TGTGCCAGCAGTTACTCCGCGACTAGCGATCCCGGGGAGCTGTTTTTT. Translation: CASSYSATSDPGELFF.

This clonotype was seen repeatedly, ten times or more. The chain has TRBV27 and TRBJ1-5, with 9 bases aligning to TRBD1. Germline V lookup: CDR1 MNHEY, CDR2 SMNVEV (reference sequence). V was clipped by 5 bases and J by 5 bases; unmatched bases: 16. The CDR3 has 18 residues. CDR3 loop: CASSTTGGVIGLDQPQHF. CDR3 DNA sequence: TGTGCCAGCAGTACCACAGGGGGCGTGATCGGTTTGGATCAGCCCCAGCATTTT.

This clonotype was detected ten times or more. CDR3 sequence: CASRQQTGFSGNTIYF. As DNA, the CDR3 is TGTGCCAGCAGACAACAGACAGGATTCTCTGGAAACACCATATATTTT. The chain is built from TRBV12-3 or TRBV12-4 and TRBJ1-3, with D possibly matching TRBD1 (6 bases). The CDR3 contains 16 residues. V was pared by 6 bases and J by 0 bases, with 15 bases between.

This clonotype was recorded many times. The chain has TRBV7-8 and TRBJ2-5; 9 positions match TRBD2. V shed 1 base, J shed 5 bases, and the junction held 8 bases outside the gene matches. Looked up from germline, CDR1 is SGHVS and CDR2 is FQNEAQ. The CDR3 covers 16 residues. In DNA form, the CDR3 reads TGTGCCAGCAGCTTAGTGCCTAGCGGGGATGGTGAGACCCAGTACTTC. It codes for CASSLVPSGDGETQYF.

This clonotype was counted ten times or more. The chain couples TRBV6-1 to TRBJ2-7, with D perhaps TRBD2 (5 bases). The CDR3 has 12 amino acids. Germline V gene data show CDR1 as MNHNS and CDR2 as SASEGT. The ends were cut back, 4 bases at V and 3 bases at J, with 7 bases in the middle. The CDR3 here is CASSVEGYEQYF. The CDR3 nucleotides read TGTGCCAGCAGTGTTGAGGGCTACGAGCAGTACTTC.

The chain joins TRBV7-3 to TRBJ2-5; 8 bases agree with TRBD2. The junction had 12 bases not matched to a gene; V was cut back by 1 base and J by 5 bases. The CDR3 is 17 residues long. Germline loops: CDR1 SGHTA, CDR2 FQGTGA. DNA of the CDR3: TGTGCCAGCAGCTTAAGGAGGATAGCGGGATCTGCGGAGACCCAGTACTTC. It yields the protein CASSLRRIAGSAETQYF.

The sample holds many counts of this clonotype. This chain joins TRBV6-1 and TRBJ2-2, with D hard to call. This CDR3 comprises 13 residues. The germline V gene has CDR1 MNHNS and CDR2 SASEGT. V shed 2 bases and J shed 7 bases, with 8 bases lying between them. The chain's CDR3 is CASSESAVGELFF. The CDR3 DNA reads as TGTGCCAGCAGTGAAAGCGCAGTCGGGGAGCTGTTTTTT.

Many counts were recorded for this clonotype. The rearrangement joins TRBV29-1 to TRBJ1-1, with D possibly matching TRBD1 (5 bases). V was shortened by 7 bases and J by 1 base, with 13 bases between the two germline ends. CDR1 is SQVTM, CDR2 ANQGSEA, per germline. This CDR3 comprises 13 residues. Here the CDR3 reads CSARGGGNTEAFF. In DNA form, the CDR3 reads TGCAGCGCTCGGGGGGGTGGGAACACTGAAGCTTTCTTT.

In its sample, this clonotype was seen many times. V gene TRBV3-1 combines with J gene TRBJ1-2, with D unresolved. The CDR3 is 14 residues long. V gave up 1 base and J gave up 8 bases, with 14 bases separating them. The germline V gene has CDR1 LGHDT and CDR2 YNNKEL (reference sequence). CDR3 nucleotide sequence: TGTGCCAGCAGCCAAGCCGAATTCGTCTCCGGCTACACCTTC. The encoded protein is CASSQAEFVSGYTF.

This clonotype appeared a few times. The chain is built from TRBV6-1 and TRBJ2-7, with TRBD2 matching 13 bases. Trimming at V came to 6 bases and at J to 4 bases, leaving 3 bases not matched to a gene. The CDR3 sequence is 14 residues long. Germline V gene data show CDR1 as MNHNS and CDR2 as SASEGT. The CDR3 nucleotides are TGTGCCAGCAGACGGACTAGCGGGGGTTACGAGCAGTACTTC. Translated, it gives CASRRTSGGYEQYF.

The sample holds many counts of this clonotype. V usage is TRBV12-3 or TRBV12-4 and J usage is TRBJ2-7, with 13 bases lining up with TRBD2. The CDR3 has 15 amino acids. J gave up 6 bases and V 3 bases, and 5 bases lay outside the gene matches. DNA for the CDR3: TGTGCCAGCAGTTTGGGACTAGCGGGATTTGGCGAGCAGTACTTC. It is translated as CASSLGLAGFGEQYF.